This is a list of T cell receptor beta chains from one sample in a study of cytomegalovirus exposure and HLA in healthy donors. Repertoires were generated with immunoSEQ multiplex PCR, while TCRdb's copy carries only in-frame clones and drops some. The sample lists about 230,000 clones; 70% to 90% were seen once. The sequenced material came from PBMCs. The origin of the receptors is a girl aged 2 to 10 in good health and CMV-seronegative. Both conserved end residues are part of each CDR3. D genes are given only for firm matches. Size is omitted from some rows. Given values are once, few, many or a class for expanded clones.

clone_size,j_call,v_call,d_call,cdr3_aa
-,TRBJ1-3,TRBV6-5,TRBD1,CASSRGTGRGNTIYF
-,TRBJ2-5,TRBV29-1,TRBD2,CSAIHGPAGGGETQYF
-,TRBJ2-1,TRBV30,TRBD1,CAWAKGQGLYNEQFF
-,TRBJ1-6,TRBV5-5,-,CASRRGFYNSPLHF
-,TRBJ1-1,TRBV2,-,CASCAGSEAFF
-,TRBJ2-3,TRBV9,-,CASSLGADTQYF
-,TRBJ2-7,TRBV9,-,CASSGGLSYEQYF
-,TRBJ1-3,TRBV7-3,-,CASSPQGEVSGNTIYF
-,TRBJ1-1,TRBV18,-,CASSPRGSTEAFF
-,TRBJ1-1,TRBV11-2,-,CASSTGLRAEAFF
-,TRBJ2-1,TRBV10-1,-,CASGDSGYFNEQFF
-,TRBJ2-1,TRBV10-1,TRBD1,CASSEYQGARNEQFF
-,TRBJ1-2,TRBV19,TRBD1,CATSGQHGYTF
-,TRBJ2-1,TRBV6-1,TRBD2,CASSEELAGGNEQFF
-,TRBJ1-3,TRBV6-1,TRBD1,CASRRGRGGNTIYF
-,TRBJ1-1,TRBV7-2,TRBD1,CASSSGTVNTEAFF
-,TRBJ2-1,TRBV6-5,-,CASSSRRSGGNEQFF
-,TRBJ2-6,TRBV16,TRBD2,CASSLAWGGFEANVLTF
-,TRBJ1-2,TRBV6-5,-,CASSLGGLDYGYTF
-,TRBJ2-7,TRBV6-5,-,CASSRSYEQYF
-,TRBJ2-7,TRBV4-2,TRBD2,CASSQGPGGNYEQYF
-,TRBJ1-1,TRBV10-2,TRBD1,CASSGGQGLVEAFF
-,TRBJ1-5,TRBV27,-,CASTPNRGIQPQHF
-,TRBJ2-1,TRBV29-1,-,CSTNAGSSYNEQFF
-,TRBJ2-2,TRBV11-2,TRBD1,CASSWDRGANTGELFF
-,TRBJ2-6,TRBV27,-,CASPERVSGANVLTF
-,TRBJ2-1,TRBV15,-,CATSSGRVVDEQFF
-,TRBJ2-5,TRBV19,-,CASSISDSQETQYF
-,TRBJ1-2,TRBV9,TRBD1,CASSGRQGGNYGYTF
-,TRBJ2-1,TRBV19,TRBD2,CASSIAREGRGEQFF
-,TRBJ2-3,TRBV7-8,-,CASSSPPLPTDTQYF
-,TRBJ2-7,TRBV6-1,-,CASHPNSYEQYF
-,TRBJ2-1,TRBV27,TRBD1,CASSFQGASYNEQFF
-,TRBJ1-1,TRBV6-5,-,CASSRQQDTEAFF
few,TRBJ2-2,TRBV2,-,CASSVVSRENTGELFF
-,TRBJ2-3,TRBV9,TRBD2,CASSSQTSGGLSSQYF
once,TRBJ2-5,TRBV6-6,TRBD2,CASSYSAGGPGETQYF
-,TRBJ1-2,TRBV6-5,TRBD1,CASSLTGGLNYGYTF
-,-,TRBV10-3,-,CALTTVLGEQYF
few,TRBJ2-7,TRBV18,-,CASSQTSGKSSYEQYF
-,TRBJ2-2,TRBV7-9,-,CSSSLVLVATGELFF
-,TRBJ2-7,TRBV6-1,-,CASSEAALYPYEQYF
-,TRBJ2-7,TRBV7-2,-,CASSLGSATRGLEQYF
-,TRBJ2-1,TRBV4-1,TRBD2,CASNPSGGTYNEQFF
-,TRBJ2-1,TRBV5-1,-,CASSLAKSSSSYNEQFF
-,TRBJ1-1,TRBV5-1,TRBD1,CASSQHQTGGNTEAFF
-,TRBJ2-3,TRBV19,-,CASSSWGERTDTQYF
-,TRBJ1-1,TRBV19,TRBD1,CASSIDQGAREAFF
-,TRBJ2-2,TRBV5-4,TRBD2,CASSTGLAGATGELFF
-,TRBJ1-2,TRBV2,TRBD1,CASSEGTGRADGYTF
-,TRBJ2-7,TRBV19,-,CASSTGLGGYEQYF
-,TRBJ2-6,TRBV29-1,TRBD1,CSVAWDRDSGANVLTF
-,TRBJ1-2,TRBV5-1,-,CASSQGTISTGGYTF
-,TRBJ2-7,TRBV7-9,-,CASSAAYEQYF